Below, 29 T cell receptor beta chains from the same sample are listed, as sequenced in a study of T cells in Graves' hyperthyroidism and ophthalmopathy. The investigators amplified TCR beta CDR3 regions from RNA transcripts. First-round RT-PCR with HTBI primers amplified the TCR CDR3 region. MiXCR, run by TCRdb on the multiplex PCR reads, gives a single entry per CDR3 protein. Among 350,000 or so distinct CDR3 sequences listed, around 23% were seen once. The source material was blood. Every receptor here comes from a woman aged 45 to 65 with Graves' hyperthyroidism.

The chain carries TRBV10-3 and TRBJ2-2; possibly TRBD2 for D (5 bases). The CDR3 length is 14 residues. Trimming left V 5 bases short and J 1 base short, with 8 bases between. CDR1 is ENHRY and CDR2 is SYGVKD in the germline V gene. CDR3 sequence (DNA): TGTGCCATCAGTAGCGGAAAGAACACCGGGGAGCTGTTTTTT. This sequence encodes CAISSGKNTGELFF.

This chain uses TRBV5-4 with TRBJ1-2; tentative D call: TRBD1 (5 bases). V was trimmed by 6 bases and J by 4 bases, leaving 13 bases between them. Per germline, CDR1 SGHNT and CDR2 YYREEE (reference sequence). There are 13 residues in the CDR3. CDR3: CASTPDSIYGYTF. Written as DNA, the CDR3 is TGTGCCAGCACCCCCGACAGTATCTATGGCTACACCTTC.

The rearrangement uses TRBV7-9 and TRBJ2-1; 9 nucleotides match TRBD2. This CDR3 comprises 17 residues. Per the germline V gene, CDR1 is SEHNR and CDR2 is FQNEAQ (reference sequence). V shed 1 base, J shed 9 bases, and the junction held 13 bases outside the gene matches. In nucleotides, the CDR3 is TGTGCCAGCAGCTTAGGGGGCGGGAGGGCCCTCTCCAGTGAGCAGTTCTTC. It encodes CASSLGGGRALSSEQFF.

The chain links TRBV4-1 to TRBJ1-3, with a weak D call TRBD1 (5 bases). V gave up 4 bases and J gave up 0 bases, with 10 bases separating them. Germline V gives CDR1 MGHRA, CDR2 YSYEKL. This CDR3 is built from 15 residues. The CDR3: CASSLLGVSGNTIYF. The CDR3 nucleotides are TGCGCCAGCAGCCTTCTGGGGGTCTCTGGAAACACCATATATTTT.

This chain links TRBV7-9 with TRBJ2-5, with 7 bases identical to TRBD1. Germline loops: CDR1 SEHNR, CDR2 FQNEAQ (reference sequence). CDR3 size: 15 residues. After removal of 5 bases from V and 1 base from J, the junction contained 7 bases not matched to a gene. The CDR3 sequence is CASSVGQVGQETQYF. DNA for the CDR3: TGTGCCAGCAGCGTCGGACAGGTGGGCCAAGAGACCCAGTACTTC.

The CDR3 reads CAIGTSTNNEQFF. DNA for the CDR3: TGTGCCATAGGGACTAGCACTAATAATGAGCAGTTCTTC. The chain uses TRBV3-1 and TRBJ2-1, with 9 bases fitting TRBD2. The junction had 8 bases not matched to a gene; V was cut back by 10 bases and J by 7 bases. CDR1 LGHDT and CDR2 YNNKEL come from the germline V gene (reference sequence). The CDR3 totals 13 residues.

In nucleotides, the CDR3 is TGTGCCAGCAGTGGGACAGGGGTCGAGACCCAGTACTTC. This sequence encodes CASSGTGVETQYF. The genes are TRBV2 and TRBJ2-5; 9 bases are a match to TRBD1. V dropped 4 bases and J dropped 5; count of bases not matched to a gene: 2. The CDR3 length is 13 residues. Germline CDR1 SNHLY, CDR2 FYNNEI.

This clonotype was found a few times. The V call is TRBV7-2, the J call TRBJ1-1; D may be TRBD1 (5 bases). V gave up 4 bases and J gave up 4 bases, with 19 bases separating them. The germline gives CDR1 SGHTA, CDR2 FQGNSA. There are 16 residues in the CDR3. CDR3 sequence: CASSSTGLGGVTEAFF. The CDR3 DNA reads TGTGCCAGCAGCTCCACGGGACTCGGAGGGGTCACTGAAGCTTTCTTT.

This clonotype was seen at least ten times. The chain links TRBV5-1 to TRBJ2-3; 7 positions match TRBD1. The CDR3 runs 15 residues. In germline, CDR1 is SGHRS, CDR2 YFSETQ. V shed 6 bases and J 5 bases; nucleotides not matched to a gene: 12. As DNA, the CDR3 is TGCGCCAGCACCCAAGAATTGACAGGGCTAGATACGCAGTATTTT. Its translation is CASTQELTGLDTQYF.

A few counts support this clonotype. V usage is TRBV9 and J usage is TRBJ2-3; perhaps TRBD2 as D (6 bases). V shed 3 bases and J shed 4 bases, with 18 bases lying between them. The length of the CDR3 is 16 residues. The V gene's germline CDR1 is SGDLS and CDR2 YYNGEE. The CDR3 region is CASSAVGGLPPDTQYF. The DNA of the CDR3 is TGTGCCAGCAGCGCAGTGGGAGGACTCCCTCCAGATACGCAGTATTTT.

Many counts were recorded for this clonotype. The V gene is TRBV15, the J gene TRBJ2-2, with D possibly TRBD2 on 6 matching bases. Germline V CDR1 and CDR2: LNHNV, YYDKDF (reference sequence). V was pared by 4 bases and J by 6 bases, with 15 bases between. The CDR3 length is 15 residues. CDR3 sequence reads: CATSNPGGRSGELFF. The CDR3 nucleotides read TGTGCCACCAGCAATCCTGGTGGGAGGTCCGGGGAGCTGTTTTTT.

This clonotype has at least ten counts. V is TRBV4-1 and J is TRBJ1-1, with D unclear. Trimming shortened V by 2 bases and J by 0 bases, and 4 bases separated the two germline ends. This CDR3 contains 13 residues. Germline CDR1 reads MGHRA; CDR2 reads YSYEKL. CDR3 in amino acids: CASSQWMNTEAFF. CDR3 bases: TGCGCCAGCAGCCAATGGATGAACACTGAAGCTTTCTTT.

This clonotype has a handful of counts. Just one base apart from a much larger clone, this may be a read error. The chain uses TRBV7-6 and TRBJ2-5; 10 bases align to TRBD2. The CDR3 extends over 16 amino acids. Germline assignment: CDR1 SGHVS and CDR2 FNYEAQ. DNA for the CDR3: TGTGCCGGCAGCCTAGCAGCGGGAGGGCCACAAGAGACCCAGTACTTC. The encoded protein is CAGSLAAGGPQETQYF.

This clonotype was detected only a few times. The rearrangement joins TRBV9 to TRBJ2-2; TRBD2 agrees at 14 bases. The CDR3 covers 17 residues. The V and J ends lost 3 bases and 5 bases, in that order; junction bases with no gene match: 6. In germline, CDR1 is SGDLS, CDR2 YYNGEE. The CDR3 region is CASSDGTSGSRTGELFF. CDR3 sequence (DNA): TGTGCCAGCAGCGACGGGACTAGCGGGAGTCGAACCGGGGAGCTGTTTTTT.

This clonotype was detected ten times or more. The chain joins TRBV12-3 or TRBV12-4 to TRBJ2-7; either TRBD1 or TRBD2 may supply D (5 bases each). Trimming left V 4 bases short and J 3 bases short, with 10 bases between. The CDR3 spans 13 residues. CDR3 protein: CASSYRGHYEQYF. The CDR3 DNA sequence: TGTGCCAGCAGTTACCGGGGCCACTACGAGCAGTACTTC.

The table lists this clonotype with many counts. The chain combines TRBV12-3 or TRBV12-4 with TRBJ2-7; 7 bases are shared with TRBD1. The trim removed 7 bases at V and 1 base at J, leaving 10 bases unmatched. This CDR3 has 15 amino acids. The CDR3 loop is CASTEKTGPSYEQYF. CDR3 bases: TGTGCCAGCACGGAAAAGACAGGGCCTTCCTACGAGCAGTACTTC.

Worth noting for this clonotype: Being one base from a much bigger clone, this may be a read error. The CDR3 DNA sequence: TGTGCCAGCAGCGGGACTAACGGGAAGTGGGTCAATGAGCAGTTCTTC. Translation: CASSGTNGKWVNEQFF. The rearrangement uses TRBV7-9 and TRBJ2-1; 7 bases align to TRBD2. V trimming: 5 bases; J trimming: 6 bases; junction bases outside the gene matches: 13. The germline CDR1 and CDR2 sequences are SEHNR and FQNEAQ (reference sequence). This CDR3 has 16 residues.

This chain connects TRBV5-8 to TRBJ2-7; 10 bases match TRBD1. The CDR3 runs 13 residues. Germline trimming cut 4 bases from V and 5 bases from J; bases unmatched to any gene: 3. Per the germline V gene, CDR1 is SGHTS and CDR2 is YDEGEE. The CDR3 reads CASSMGQGHEQYF. The CDR3 region has the DNA TGTGCCAGCAGCATGGGACAGGGGCACGAGCAGTACTTC.

This clonotype was seen many times. CDR3 sequence (DNA): TGTGCCAGCAGCTCAACCAACAGGGGGACCGGGGAGCTGTTTTTT. Protein product: CASSSTNRGTGELFF. This chain joins TRBV11-2 and TRBJ2-2, with 8 bases fitting TRBD1. The CDR3 sequence is 15 residues long. Germline CDR1 SGHAT, CDR2 FQNNGV. With 4 bases clipped from V and 5 bases from J, the junction kept 6 bases outside the gene matches.

J is TRBJ2-3 and V is TRBV15, with D unresolved. Trimming pared 1 base from V and 3 bases from J, leaving 2 bases between. This CDR3 contains 12 residues. The germline V gene has CDR1 LNHNV and CDR2 YYDKDF (reference sequence). The CDR3 nucleotides read TGTGCCACCAGCAGAGTTACAGATACGCAGTATTTT. This sequence encodes CATSRVTDTQYF.

This clonotype was seen repeatedly, ten times or more. This chain connects TRBV7-8 to TRBJ2-2; D remains unclear. V lost 0 bases and J 6 bases, leaving 14 bases between the germline ends. This CDR3 is built from 16 residues. In germline, CDR1 is SGHVS, CDR2 FQNEAQ. CDR3 DNA sequence: TGTGCCAGCAGCTTAGCTGACCCAAATCGGGCCGGGGAGCTGTTTTTT. This codes for CASSLADPNRAGELFF.

About this clonotype: One base away lies a much larger clone, so this may be a sequencing read error. V usage is TRBV28 and J usage is TRBJ2-5; D could derive from TRBD1 or TRBD2 (5 bases each). V was clipped by 1 base and J by 3 bases, with 9 bases between them. This CDR3 is 14 amino acids long. Germline V gene sequence: CDR1 MDHEN, CDR2 SYDVKM. The CDR3 nucleotides read TGTGCCAGCAGTTTATCTGGGACGGAAGAGACCCAGTACTTC. The encoded protein is CASSLSGTEETQYF.

V usage is TRBV19 and J usage is TRBJ1-5, with D unclear. Germline V gene data show CDR1 as LNHDA and CDR2 as SQIVND (reference sequence). The length of the CDR3 is 14 residues. Trimming took 2 bases from V and 6 from J, leaving 11 bases between them. CDR3 in amino acids: CASSIRGYGQPQHF. As DNA, the CDR3 is TGTGCCAGTAGTATACGTGGATATGGTCAGCCCCAGCATTTT.

This clonotype was seen at least ten times. The chain has TRBV2 and TRBJ1-1; D remains unclear. Germline V gene data show CDR1 as SNHLY and CDR2 as FYNNEI. Trimming removed 7 bases at V and 0 bases at J, with 9 bases between. CDR3 length equals 13 residues. The CDR3 spells CASTFSMNTEAFF. The DNA of the CDR3 is TGTGCCAGCACCTTTTCAATGAACACTGAAGCTTTCTTT.

Regarding this clonotype: The likely explanation is a read error, given a far larger clone one base away. J is TRBJ1-1 and V is TRBV6-2 or TRBV6-3; 8 bases agree with TRBD1. The V and J ends lost 4 bases and 0 bases, in that order; junction bases with no gene match: 1. CDR3 length: 14 amino acids. Per the germline V gene, CDR1 is MNHEY and CDR2 is SVGEGT. The CDR3 DNA reads TGTGCCAGCAGTTGGGGACAGGTGAACACTGAAGCTTTCTTT. It translates to CASSWGQVNTEAFF.

This clonotype was detected ten times or more. The rearrangement links TRBV4-1 to TRBJ2-7; D possibly corresponds to TRBD1 (6 bases). V was shortened by 1 base and J by 4 bases, with 11 bases between the two germline ends. Looked up from germline, CDR1 is MGHRA and CDR2 is YSYEKL. The CDR3 covers 14 residues. Written as DNA, the CDR3 is TGCGCCAGCAGCCAAGTAGATAGGGGGTACGAGCAGTACTTC. This translates into CASSQVDRGYEQYF.

This clonotype was picked up many times. One base away lies a much larger clone, so this may be a sequencing read error. The chain recombines TRBV10-2 with TRBJ1-2; TRBD1 might be the D (5 bases). The CDR3 runs to 16 residues. The germline gives CDR1 WSHSY, CDR2 SAAADI. The CDR3 reads CASNESTRQGAYGYTF. The CDR3 region has the DNA TGCGCCAGCAATGAGTCAACGAGACAAGGGGCCTATGGCTACACCTTC.

This clonotype was detected only a few times. The chain employs TRBV7-9 and TRBJ2-7, with TRBD1 identical over 7 bases. The CDR3 spans 14 residues. Germline V CDR1 and CDR2: SEHNR, FQNEAQ (reference sequence). J gave up 5 bases and V 3 bases, and 7 bases lay outside the gene matches. CDR3 nucleotide sequence: TGTGCCAGCAGCTTCTCGACAGGGTTCCACGAGCAGTACTTC. Translated, it gives CASSFSTGFHEQYF.

This clonotype was seen more than once but under ten times. This chain connects TRBV9 to TRBJ2-7, with D hard to call. The V and J ends lost 3 bases and 3 bases respectively, with 7 bases between them. The CDR3 loop spans 12 amino acids. The germline V gene encodes CDR1 SGDLS and CDR2 YYNGEE. Here the CDR3 reads CASSDEDYEQYF. CDR3 nucleotides: TGTGCCAGCAGCGACGAGGACTACGAGCAGTACTTC. Combining the CDR3 with reference TRBV9 and TRBJ2-7 gives the whole variable domain DSGVTQTPKHLITATGQRVTLRCSPRSGDLSVYWYQQSLDQGLQFLIQYYNGEERAKGNILERFSAQQFPDLHSELNLSSLELGDSALYFCASSDEDYEQYFGPGTRLTVT.